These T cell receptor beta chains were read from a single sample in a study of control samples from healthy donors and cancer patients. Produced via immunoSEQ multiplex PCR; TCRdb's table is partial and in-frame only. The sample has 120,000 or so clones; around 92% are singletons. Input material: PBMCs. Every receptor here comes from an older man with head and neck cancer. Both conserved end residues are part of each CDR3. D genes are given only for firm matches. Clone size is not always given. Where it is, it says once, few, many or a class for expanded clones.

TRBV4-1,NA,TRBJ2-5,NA,TGCGCCAGCAGCCGAGTGGAACGACAAGAGACCCAGTACTTC,CASSRVERQETQYF
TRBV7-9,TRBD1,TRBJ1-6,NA,TGTGCCAGCAGCGATGACAGGGGGCCTTCACCCCTCCACTTT,CASSDDRGPSPLHF
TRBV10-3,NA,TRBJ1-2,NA,TGTGCCATCAGTGAGACTACGGGGCGGGCCAACTATGGCTACACCTTC,CAISETTGRANYGYTF
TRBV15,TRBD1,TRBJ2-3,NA,TGTGCCACCAGCAGGACAGGGACCGCAGATACGCAGTATTTT,CATSRTGTADTQYF
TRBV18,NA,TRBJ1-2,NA,TGTGCCAGCTCACCAGCGGGGGCCGGAAACTATGGCTACACCTTC,CASSPAGAGNYGYTF
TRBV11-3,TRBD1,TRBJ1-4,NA,TGTCCTATAGGAATGTCGGGACAGTCAAATGAAAAACTGTTTTTT,CPIGMSGQSNEKLFF
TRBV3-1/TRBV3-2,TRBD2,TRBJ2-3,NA,TGTGCCAGCAGCCACTCCGGACTAGCGGGTCTCACAGATACGCAGTATTTT,CASSHSGLAGLTDTQYF
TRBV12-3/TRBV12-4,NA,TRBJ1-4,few,TGTGCCAGCAGGACAGGACATGAAAAACTGTTTTTT,CASRTGHEKLFF
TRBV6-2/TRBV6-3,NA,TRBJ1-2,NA,TGTGCCAGCAGCCCCACCGGTCCCTATGGCTACACCTTC,CASSPTGPYGYTF
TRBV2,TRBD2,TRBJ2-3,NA,TGTGCCAGCATTCCCCTCGAGGGGGGACTAGCGGGAGGTTCGGATACGCAGTATTTT,CASIPLEGGLAGGSDTQYF
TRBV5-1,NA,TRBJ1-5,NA,TGCGCCAGCAGCTTGTCCGTCAATCAGCCCCAGCATTTT,CASSLSVNQPQHF
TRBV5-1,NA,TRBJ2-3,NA,TGCGCCAGCAGTTACAGCGGAGGCACAGATACGCAGTATTTT,CASSYSGGTDTQYF
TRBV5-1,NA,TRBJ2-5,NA,TGCGCCAGCAGCTTAGGGGGGGTACAAGAGACCCAGTACTTC,CASSLGGVQETQYF
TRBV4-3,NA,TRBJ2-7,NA,TGCGCCAGCAGCCAAGCCGGACAGTCACTCTACGAGCAGTACTTC,CASSQAGQSLYEQYF
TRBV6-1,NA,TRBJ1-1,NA,TGTGCCAGCAGTGAAACTCGCAGGGGAGAGCGGGCTTTCTTT,CASSETRRGERAFF
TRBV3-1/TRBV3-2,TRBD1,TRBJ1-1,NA,TGTGCCAGCAGCCAAGGGGGGTGGGACAGACTCCCGAACACTGAAGCTTTCTTT,CASSQGGWDRLPNTEAFF
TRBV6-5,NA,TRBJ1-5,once,TGTGCCAGCAGTTACTCGATAACGGGGAATCAGCCCCAGCATTTT,CASSYSITGNQPQHF
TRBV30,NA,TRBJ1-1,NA,TGTGCCCTTGTGATTACGGCGAACACTGAAGCTTTCTTT,CALVITANTEAFF
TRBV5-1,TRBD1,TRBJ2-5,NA,TGCGCCAGCAGAGCCGGGACAGGGAACCAAGAGACCCAGTACTTC,CASRAGTGNQETQYF
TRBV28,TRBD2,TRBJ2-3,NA,TGTGCCAGCAGTTCGCCCCCCAGGGATGGGCGGGAGTTAGATACGCAGTATTTT,CASSSPPRDGRELDTQYF
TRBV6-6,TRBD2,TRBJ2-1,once,TGTGCCAGCAGCTGCAGTCCCGGGACTAGCGGACATCCCTCCTACAATGAGCAGTTCTTC,CASSCSPGTSGHPSYNEQFF
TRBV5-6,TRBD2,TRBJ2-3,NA,TGTGCCAGCAGCTTACTTAGCGGGGGGAGCACAGATACGCAGTATTTT,CASSLLSGGSTDTQYF
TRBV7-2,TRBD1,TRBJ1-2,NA,TGTGCCAGCAGCCCAGGGGGGGGTTTGCGCGGCTACACCTTC,CASSPGGGLRGYTF
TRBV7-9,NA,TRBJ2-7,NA,TGTGCCAGCAGCTTAGGGCGAATTAGCTCCTACGAGCAGTACTTC,CASSLGRISSYEQYF
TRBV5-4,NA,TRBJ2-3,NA,TGTGCCAGCAGCTGGGACTTTAGCACAGATACGCAGTATTTT,CASSWDFSTDTQYF
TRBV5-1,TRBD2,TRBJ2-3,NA,TGCGCCAGCAGCTTCGGACTAGCAGCTAGCACAGATACGCAGTATTTT,CASSFGLAASTDTQYF
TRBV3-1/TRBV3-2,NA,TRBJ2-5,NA,TGTGCCAGCAGCCAGGGCGACAGCTACCAAGAGACCCAGTACTTC,CASSQGDSYQETQYF
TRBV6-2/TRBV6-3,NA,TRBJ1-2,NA,TGTGCCAGCAGTTACAGGGGCAGGGGACATGGCTACACCTTC,CASSYRGRGHGYTF
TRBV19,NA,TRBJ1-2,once,TGTGCCAGTAGTATAAAGGGGAAAACTGGCTACACCTTC,CASSIKGKTGYTF
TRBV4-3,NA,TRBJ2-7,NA,TGCGCCAGCAGCCAAGGGAGGGAGCAGTACTTC,CASSQGREQYF
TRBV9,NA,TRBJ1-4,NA,TGTGCCAGCAGCACGCAGATGGGGAAACTGTTTTTT,CASSTQMGKLFF
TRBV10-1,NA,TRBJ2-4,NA,TGCGCCAGCAGTGAGGACAATACGGCCAAAAACATTCAGTACTTC,CASSEDNTAKNIQYF
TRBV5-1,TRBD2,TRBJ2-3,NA,TGCGCCAGCAGCTTGTTCTCCGGGGGGGCCTATACGCAGTATTTT,CASSLFSGGAYTQYF
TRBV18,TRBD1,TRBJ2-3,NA,TGTGCCAGCTCACTCGCCGGGACAGGGGGGCCAGATACGCAGTATTTT,CASSLAGTGGPDTQYF
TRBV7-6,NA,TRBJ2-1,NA,TGTGCCAGCAGCTCCAGACTAGGGAATGAGCAGTTCTTC,CASSSRLGNEQFF
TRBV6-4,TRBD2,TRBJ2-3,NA,TGTGCCAGCAGTGACGGGGCGGGAGGTACCACAGATACGCAGTATTTT,CASSDGAGGTTDTQYF
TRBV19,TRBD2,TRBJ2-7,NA,TGTGCCAGTAGTACCTCAGGAGCGGGGGCCTCCTACGAGCAGTACTTC,CASSTSGAGASYEQYF
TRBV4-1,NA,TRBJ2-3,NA,TGCGCGGCCACGTGGGCGGGACGCGACACAGATACGCAGTATTTT,CAATWAGRDTDTQYF
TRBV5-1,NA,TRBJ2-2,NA,TGCGCCAGCAGCTTGCCCAGGGACACCGGGGAGCTGTTTTTT,CASSLPRDTGELFF
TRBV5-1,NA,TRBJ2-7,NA,TGCGCCAGCAGCTTGAGGAGTTTAGGAACCTACGAGCAGTACTTC,CASSLRSLGTYEQYF
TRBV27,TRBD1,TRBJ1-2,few,TGTGCCAGCAGTACCGGGACAGGGGGTGGCTACACCTTC,CASSTGTGGGYTF
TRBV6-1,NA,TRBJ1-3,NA,TGTGCCAGCAGTGAAAATTACAGGACTGGAAACACCATATATTTT,CASSENYRTGNTIYF
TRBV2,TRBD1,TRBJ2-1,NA,TGTGCCAGCGGCAGGGGGCGGGAGCAGTTCTTC,CASGRGREQFF
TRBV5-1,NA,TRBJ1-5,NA,TGCGCCAGTTCCGAGGGCCCCCCAACTGGCAATCAGCCCCAGCATTTT,CASSEGPPTGNQPQHF
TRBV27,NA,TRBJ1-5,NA,TGTGCCAGCAGTTTATCGTGGGTGCCGAATCAGCCCCAGCATTTT,CASSLSWVPNQPQHF
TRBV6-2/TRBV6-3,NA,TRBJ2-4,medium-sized,TGTGCCAGCAGTTACGGAGAGGTTAGCGGAAACATTCAGTACTTC,CASSYGEVSGNIQYF
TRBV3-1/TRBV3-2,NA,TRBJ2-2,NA,TGTGCCAGCAGCCAAGTTCCCCGGCACGACCCTCCTTGGGGGGAGCTGTTTTTT,CASSQVPRHDPPWGELFF
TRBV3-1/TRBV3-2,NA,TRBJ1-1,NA,TGTGCCAGCAGCCAAGAGGGTCAGGGGCCGTGGCAGAGGACTGAAGCTTTCTTT,CASSQEGQGPWQRTEAFF
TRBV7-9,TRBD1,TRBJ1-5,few,TGTGCCAGCAGCACGTACAGGACAGGGTGGGATCAGCCCCAGCATTTT,CASSTYRTGWDQPQHF
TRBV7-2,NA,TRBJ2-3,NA,TGTGCCAGCAGCTTCTCGAGTGCTGCGGTTTTCACAGATACGCAGTATTTT,CASSFSSAAVFTDTQYF
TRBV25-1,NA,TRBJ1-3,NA,TGTGCCAGCAGTGAACGGCCCGGAAACACCATATATTTT,CASSERPGNTIYF
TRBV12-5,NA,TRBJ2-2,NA,TGTGCTAGTGGTTTGGTTCCGGGGGAGCTGTTTTTT,CASGLVPGELFF
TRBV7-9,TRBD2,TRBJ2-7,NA,TGTGCCAGCAGCTTACTAGCGGCCGAGCAGTACTTC,CASSLLAAEQYF
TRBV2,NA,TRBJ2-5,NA,TGTGCCAGCCGGACGGACCAAGAGACCCAGTACTTC,CASRTDQETQYF